One sample yielded the 21 T cell receptor beta chains listed below, sequenced in a study of identical twins. A single record per CDR3 protein comes from TCRdb applying MiXCR to the 5' RACE reads. The sample consists of 1.5 million to 2 million distinct CDR3 sequences, under 35% of them appearing once. Sequences were obtained from cord blood. Source of these receptors: a newborn girl in good health.

The gene calls are TRBV10-3 and TRBJ2-3; a possible D gene is TRBD1 (5 bases). V was pared by 6 bases and J by 1 base, with 11 bases between. The germline CDR1 and CDR2 sequences are ENHRY and SYGVKD. The CDR3 is made up of 14 amino acids. In nucleotides, the CDR3 is TGTGCCATCAGCGCTAAACAGGGCACAGATACGCAGTATTTT. It yields the protein CAISAKQGTDTQYF.

This clonotype was detected only a few times. The V and J genes are TRBV28 and TRBJ1-5, with D perhaps matching TRBD1 (5 bases). V was pared by 5 bases and J by 2 bases, with 16 bases between. Germline V gives CDR1 MDHEN, CDR2 SYDVKM. This CDR3 has 16 residues. CDR3 protein: CASSNPGQGGNQPQHF. The CDR3 bases are TGTGCCAGCAGTAACCCAGGGCAAGGTGGCAATCAGCCCCAGCATTTT.

This clonotype has at least ten counts. The rearrangement links TRBV20-1 to TRBJ2-3; no clear D gene. Germline CDR1 is DFQATT and CDR2 is SNEGSKA (reference sequence). The CDR3 runs to 13 residues. V was clipped by 5 bases and J by 0 bases, with 9 bases between them. The CDR3 sequence: CSARLGSTDTQYF. The CDR3 DNA is TGCAGTGCTCGTCTAGGCAGCACAGATACGCAGTATTTT.

In DNA form, the CDR3 reads TGTGCCAGCAGTTTACGATCAGCTACCGTCTACGAGCAGTACTTC. Translated: CASSLRSATVYEQYF. The rearrangement uses TRBV27 and TRBJ2-7, with D unclear. This CDR3 is 15 amino acids long. CDR1 MNHEY and CDR2 SMNVEV come from the germline V gene (reference sequence). Trimming took 2 bases from V and 3 from J, leaving 14 bases between them.

There are many counts of this clonotype. The chain employs TRBV4-1 and TRBJ2-1; D unresolved. CDR1 MGHRA and CDR2 YSYEKL come from the germline V gene. The CDR3 is made up of 12 amino acids. Trimming removed 2 bases at V and 6 bases at J, with 5 bases between. The CDR3 bases are TGCGCCAGCAGCCAATGGGGCAATGAGCAGTTCTTC. Its protein product is CASSQWGNEQFF.

The chain joins TRBV6-5 to TRBJ1-4; weak D call: TRBD1 (6 bases). V was clipped by 6 bases and J by 0 bases, with 11 bases between them. CDR3 length: 15 residues. Germline V lookup: CDR1 MNHEY, CDR2 SVGAGI. CDR3 amino acids: CASRPRQATNEKLFF. In DNA form, the CDR3 reads TGTGCCAGCAGACCTCGACAGGCAACTAATGAAAAACTGTTTTTT.

This clonotype was detected only a few times. The gene calls are TRBV12-3 or TRBV12-4 and TRBJ1-4; unclear D gene. The V gene lost 3 bases and the J gene lost 0 bases, with 8 bases spanning the gap. This CDR3 is 15 amino acids long. The CDR3 region is CASSLWWATNEKLFF. In DNA, the CDR3 is TGTGCCAGCAGTTTGTGGTGGGCAACTAATGAAAAACTGTTTTTT.

This clonotype was counted a few times. The chain carries TRBV25-1 and TRBJ1-4, with 8 bases aligning to TRBD1. The germline V gene encodes CDR1 MGHDK and CDR2 SYGVNS. Trimming at V came to 6 bases and at J to 4 bases, leaving 7 bases not matched to a gene. The CDR3 has 15 amino acids. The CDR3 region has the DNA TGTGCCAGCAGAGGCAGGGGGCGCGGTAATGAAAAACTGTTTTTT. It codes for CASRGRGRGNEKLFF.

V and J are TRBV12-3 or TRBV12-4 and TRBJ2-7, with D possibly matching TRBD2 (6 bases). V dropped 2 bases and J dropped 6 bases, with 11 bases sitting between them. The CDR3 is 13 residues long. CDR3 coding DNA: TGTGCCAGCAGTTTACTAGACGGGGGCGAGCAGTACTTC. Translated: CASSLLDGGEQYF.

CDR3 loop: CAISELLGTAVTDTQYF. CDR3 DNA sequence: TGTGCCATCAGTGAGTTGTTAGGGACAGCCGTTACAGATACGCAGTATTTT. The chain couples TRBV10-3 to TRBJ2-3; 7 bases map to TRBD1. The V and J ends lost 1 base and 3 bases, in that order; junction bases with no gene match: 10. CDR3 length: 17 amino acids. Germline CDR1 ENHRY, CDR2 SYGVKD.

The table lists this clonotype with many counts. This sequence joins TRBV28 and TRBJ2-7, with no clear D. Germline lookup yields CDR1 MDHEN and CDR2 SYDVKM. This CDR3 contains 11 residues. V was cut by 8 bases and J by 2 bases, with 7 bases left in between. CDR3 sequence (DNA): TGTGCCAGCGGAACAGCCTACGAGCAGTACTTC. Its protein product is CASGTAYEQYF.

This chain links TRBV11-2 with TRBJ2-1, with TRBD2 matching over 7 bases. The CDR3 extends over 16 amino acids. Germline CDR1 and CDR2: SGHAT and FQNNGV. V lost 5 bases to trimming and J lost 7 bases; unmatched junction nucleotides: 14. Here the CDR3 DNA reads TGTGCCAGCAGCCTGAAATGGGGGAGGGTGTGGAATGAGCAGTTCTTC. Translating gives CASSLKWGRVWNEQFF. Complete variable domain (other parts from reference TRBV11-2 and TRBJ2-1): EAGVAQSPRYKIIEKRQSVAFWCNPISGHATLYWYQQILGQGPKLLIQFQNNGVVDDSQLPKDRFSAERLKGVDSTLKIQPAKLEDSAVYLCASSLKWGRVWNEQFFGPGTRLTVL.

Comment on this clonotype: At one of its ends the junction is not consistent with the germline gene, which may arise from a read error. This chain uses TRBV12-3 or TRBV12-4 with TRBJ2-1; 8 nucleotides align to TRBD2. This CDR3 region has 14 residues. This CDR3 reads CASSFFGGDNGQFF. The CDR3 bases are TGTGCCAGCAGTTTCTTCGGGGGGGACAATGGGCAGTTCTTC.

This clonotype has more than one count but fewer than ten. The chain uses TRBV28 and TRBJ2-5, with D possibly TRBD1 on 5 matching bases. Germline loops: CDR1 MDHEN, CDR2 SYDVKM. Trimming took 2 bases from V and 1 from J, leaving 8 bases between them. The CDR3 contains 14 residues. The CDR3 reads CASSLARAQETQYF. The CDR3 DNA reads as TGTGCCAGCAGTTTAGCCAGGGCCCAAGAGACCCAGTACTTC.

This sequence joins TRBV29-1 and TRBJ1-1, with 8 positions matching TRBD1. The V segment lost 3 bases and the J segment 0 bases; nucleotides outside the gene matches: 9. The CDR3 extends over 16 amino acids. Germline V gene lookup returns CDR1 SQVTM and CDR2 ANQGSEA. The DNA of the CDR3 is TGCAGCGTTGACACCCCGGGACAGGTCATGAACACTGAAGCTTTCTTT. This encodes CSVDTPGQVMNTEAFF.

The V call is TRBV5-1, the J call TRBJ2-2, with D uncertain. Germline V gives CDR1 SGHRS, CDR2 YFSETQ. V lost 2 bases, J lost 0 bases, and 8 bases lay in between. The CDR3 covers 15 residues. CDR3 in DNA: TGCGCCAGCAGCTTAAGTTCGACGAACACCGGGGAGCTGTTTTTT. Amino acid sequence: CASSLSSTNTGELFF.

The V call is TRBV6-1, the J call TRBJ2-7; a possible D gene is TRBD1 (5 bases). CDR1 and CDR2 (germline): MNHNS, SASEGT. The CDR3 length is 18 residues. V shed 6 bases and J shed 7 bases, with 31 bases lying between them. The CDR3 protein is CASRRGSVGVGSYNEQYF. CDR3 nucleotides: TGTGCCAGCAGAAGGGGTTCAGTAGGAGTGGGGTCCTACAATGAGCAGTACTTC.

The chain recombines TRBV5-6 with TRBJ1-1; D remains unclear. Germline-derived CDR1 and CDR2 are SGHDT and YYEEEE. Between the trimmed V and J ends, which lost 4 bases and 8 bases, there was a span of 12 bases. The CDR3 runs to 12 residues. The CDR3 region is CASSRAPREAFF. The CDR3 DNA is TGTGCCAGCAGCCGGGCCCCTAGGGAAGCTTTCTTT.

This clonotype was picked up many times. The chain employs TRBV27 and TRBJ2-1; D possibly matches TRBD1 or TRBD2 (6 bases each). V lost 1 base and J 10 bases, leaving 11 bases between the germline ends. This CDR3 comprises 13 residues. CDR1 is MNHEY and CDR2 is SMNVEV in the germline V gene (reference sequence). The CDR3 reads CASSLLGGREQFF. DNA for the CDR3: TGTGCCAGCAGTTTATTAGGGGGGCGGGAGCAGTTCTTC.

This clonotype was picked up many times. The CDR3 spells CASSFGRGNQPQHF. In nucleotides, the CDR3 is TGTGCCAGCAGTTTTGGCAGGGGCAATCAGCCCCAGCATTTT. The chain joins TRBV12-3 or TRBV12-4 to TRBJ1-5; D is perhaps TRBD1 (5 bases). V lost 3 bases to trimming and J lost 2 bases, with 8 bases between them. The CDR3 runs to 14 residues.

Comments on this clonotype: Its ends do not fully match the called genes, so a read error is possible. CDR3 region: CSVIAGTSINEHFF. CDR3 coding DNA: TGCAGCGTTATAGCCGGGACTAGCATCAATGAGCACTTCTTC. The V call is TRBV29-1, the J call TRBJ2-1, with TRBD2 matching 9 bases. Germline loops: CDR1 SQVTM, CDR2 ANQGSEA. CDR3 length equals 14 residues.